Included here is one TCR beta chain sequence, with context. This sample is part of a study of CD8 T cells in Susac syndrome. CDR3 length: 16 residues. Germline CDR1 and CDR2: KGHDR and SFDVKD. Between the trimmed V and J ends, which lost 3 bases and 0 bases, there was a span of 8 bases. The RNA, roughly 0.45 to 1 ug, was put through reverse transcription using random hexamers. TCRdb called the immunoSEQ multiplex PCR reads again in MiXCR, with one record for every CDR3 protein. The sample yields under 250,000 distinct CDR3 sequences, approximately 94% seen once. The sequence came from a human donor with Susac syndrome. The V call is TRBV24-1, the J call TRBJ2-6; D is unresolved. The sequenced material came from CD4+ T cells from PBMCs. The CDR3 region has the DNA TGTGCCACCAGTGATGGCAGATCCTCTGGGGCCAACGTCCTGACTTTC. Its protein product is CATSDGRSSGANVLTF.